The TCR beta chain described here comes from a study of T cells in Graves' hyperthyroidism and ophthalmopathy. About the study: Staff took peripheral blood when the initial diagnosis was made, before any treatment began.

Authors of the study amplified TCR beta CDR3 regions from RNA transcripts. The HTBI primer set drove a first-round RT-PCR of the TCR CDR3. TCRdb recomputed calls from the multiplex PCR reads with MiXCR, one row per CDR3 protein. Counted here are around 520,000 distinct CDR3 sequences, roughly a quarter occurring once; the ten biggest clones make up around 11%. Trimming removed 7 bases from V and 5 bases from J; junction bases left unmatched: 9. The germline CDR1 and CDR2 sequences are MNHNS and SASEGT. This CDR3 has 14 amino acids. Whole-study findings and limits: The model foresaw ophthalmopathy a median around 6 months prior to onset.

This clonotype was recorded a few times. Its antigen remains unidentified. Not enrolled were patients with uncontrolled infection, other autoimmune disease, pregnancy or lactation. This TCR came from a woman under 40 with Graves' ophthalmopathy. Source material: blood. V gene TRBV6-1 combines with J gene TRBJ1-1, with 8 bases fitting TRBD1. DNA for the CDR3: TGTGCCAGCAAGGACAGGGTGCCATATACTGAAGCTTTCTTT. This codes for CASKDRVPYTEAFF.